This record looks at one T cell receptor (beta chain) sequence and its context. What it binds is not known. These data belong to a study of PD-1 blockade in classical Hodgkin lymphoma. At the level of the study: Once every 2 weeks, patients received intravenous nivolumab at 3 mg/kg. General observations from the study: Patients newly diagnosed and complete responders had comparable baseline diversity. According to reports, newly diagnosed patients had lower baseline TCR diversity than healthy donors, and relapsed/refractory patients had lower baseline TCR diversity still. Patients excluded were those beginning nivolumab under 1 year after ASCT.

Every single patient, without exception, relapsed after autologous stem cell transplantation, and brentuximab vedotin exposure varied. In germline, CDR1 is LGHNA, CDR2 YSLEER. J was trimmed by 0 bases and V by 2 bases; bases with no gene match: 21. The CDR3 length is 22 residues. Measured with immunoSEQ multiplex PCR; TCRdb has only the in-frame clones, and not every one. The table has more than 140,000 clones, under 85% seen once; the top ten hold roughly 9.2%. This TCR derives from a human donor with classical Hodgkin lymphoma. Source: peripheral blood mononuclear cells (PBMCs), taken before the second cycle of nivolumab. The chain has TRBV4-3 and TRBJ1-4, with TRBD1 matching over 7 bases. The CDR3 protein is CASSQSARGPRTGGATNEKLFF. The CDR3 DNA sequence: TGCGCCAGCAGCCAAAGCGCCCGGGGGCCCAGGACAGGAGGCGCAACTAATGAAAAACTGTTTTTT.